Sequencing of this T cell receptor (beta chain) was carried out in a study of regulatory T cells in long-lasting Graves disease. Points from the study as a whole: Persistent disease samples used TRBV28, TRBJ1-2 and TRBJ2-5 preferentially.

Concerning this clonotype itself: Its antigen remains unidentified.

Trimming removed 1 base at V and 8 bases at J, with 8 bases between. The germline V gene encodes CDR1 DFQATT and CDR2 SNEGSKA (reference sequence). The CDR3 consists of 12 residues. The time point was: newly diagnosed GD, antithyroid drugs for less than 3 months. The TCR library was made from RNA that had been extracted from PBMCs in TRIzol. A roughly 10-milliliter sample of peripheral blood was drawn into EDTA tubes. Combining iRepertoire HTBI primers with Arm-PCR of CDR3 regions, the authors built TCR beta libraries. From the multiplex PCR reads, TCRdb called clonotypes with MiXCR, one entry per CDR3 protein. The sample has around 480,000 distinct CDR3 sequences; around 16% are singletons. The same data also contributed to another study, on T cells in Graves' hyperthyroidism and ophthalmopathy. That work adds: HTBI primers were the set used in a first-round RT-PCR of the TCR CDR3. Ophthalmopathy got predicted by the model a median 6.5 months before its onset.

The TCR sequence derives from a woman aged 35-65 years with Graves disease. Specimen: peripheral blood mononuclear cells (PBMCs), collected at new diagnosis, from a patient treated with antithyroid drugs. The gene calls are TRBV20-1 and TRBJ1-4; TRBD1 is a possible D gene (5 bases). The CDR3 DNA sequence: TGCAGTGCTAGAGGGTGGGGGGAAAAACTGTTTTTT. It is translated as CSARGWGEKLFF.